Included here is one TCR beta chain sequence, with context. Per germline, CDR1 DFQATT and CDR2 SNEGSKA (reference sequence). Between the trimmed V and J ends, which lost 3 bases and 7 bases, there was a span of 19 bases. This CDR3 has 15 amino acids. Libraries were prepared by immunoSEQ multiplex PCR; TCRdb keeps only in-frame clonotypes and omits some of them. Here the sample spans fewer than 450,000 clones, over 75% being singletons. This sample was included in a study of blood T cell repertoires in COVID-19. This chain joins TRBV20-1 and TRBJ1-5; a weak D match, TRBD1 (5 bases). Sequencing used PBMCs or T cells enriched from blood (not recorded which). This sequence was found in a woman aged 40 to 50 with acute COVID-19. Written as DNA, the CDR3 is TGCAGTGCTAGTCTGAGTAGCGGGGCCAGACAGCCCCAGCATTTT. Amino acid sequence: CSASLSSGARQPQHF.